Below, 23 T cell receptor beta chains from the same sample are listed, as sequenced in a study of cytomegalovirus exposure and HLA in healthy donors. PCR amplification relied on 60 Vbeta primers (plus 13 Jbeta primers). Sequenced by immunoSEQ multiplex PCR; TCRdb stores in-frame clones only, minus some. The sample records about 160,000 clones, approximately 80% being singletons. Sequencing used PBMCs. These receptors originate from a male donor in good health and CMV-seropositive.

CDR3 sequence (DNA): TGTGCCATCAGTGAGAGCCGGGGAGCCCCGGGAAACACCATATATTTT. This encodes CAISESRGAPGNTIYF. This chain connects TRBV10-3 to TRBJ1-3; the D is unclear. Germline V gene sequence: CDR1 ENHRY, CDR2 SYGVKD. Trimming stripped 2 bases from V and 4 bases from J, with 15 bases between. CDR3 length: 16 amino acids.

This chain uses TRBV4-1 with TRBJ2-3; 7 nucleotides match TRBD2. This CDR3 is 14 amino acids long. In germline, CDR1 is MGHRA, CDR2 YSYEKL. V shed 3 bases, J shed 3 bases, and the junction held 3 bases outside the gene matches. CDR3 amino acids: CASSHGGGTDTQYF. In nucleotides, the CDR3 is TGCGCCAGCAGCCATGGGGGGGGAACAGATACGCAGTATTTT.

Remarks on this clone: The junction and the germline gene differ at one end; a read error may be behind it. This chain joins TRBV5-4 and TRBJ2-6; possibly TRBD1 for D (5 bases). The CDR3 is made up of 15 amino acids. Germline V gives CDR1 SGHNT, CDR2 YYREEE (reference sequence). CDR3 sequence reads: CASSNSGTGANGLTF. The CDR3 bases are TGTGCCAGCAGTAATAGTGGAACTGGGGCCAACGGCCTGACTTTC.

CDR3 DNA sequence: TGCGCCAGCAGCCAAGAAACGGGCGGTGCGGGTGAGCAGTTCTTC. This translates into CASSQETGGAGEQFF. The chain recombines TRBV4-3 with TRBJ2-1; D possibly corresponds to TRBD2 (5 bases). Germline lookup yields CDR1 LGHNA and CDR2 YSLEER. This CDR3 has 15 amino acids. Trimming left V 0 bases short and J 9 bases short, with 15 bases between.

This chain uses TRBV5-1 with TRBJ2-1; TRBD2 matches at 10 bases. CDR1 SGHRS and CDR2 YFSETQ come from the germline V gene. J was trimmed by 1 base and V by 0 bases; bases with no gene match: 1. The length of the CDR3 is 16 residues. The CDR3 bases are TGCGCCAGCAGCTTGGGTAGCGGGAGGTCCTACAATGAGCAGTTCTTC. This translates into CASSLGSGRSYNEQFF.

The rearrangement uses TRBV10-1 and TRBJ2-2, with D maybe TRBD1 (6 bases). Deletions cut 6 bases from V and 0 bases from J, with 11 bases between. CDR3 length: 15 residues. Germline V CDR1 and CDR2: WNHNN, SYGVQD (reference sequence). CDR3 protein: CASRADRSNTGELFF. In DNA, the CDR3 is TGCGCCAGCAGGGCGGACAGATCGAACACCGGGGAGCTGTTTTTT.

This rearrangement joins TRBV7-2 to TRBJ2-7; D is possibly TRBD1 (6 bases). Trimming cost V 5 bases and J 2 bases, with 16 bases left between them. The CDR3 sequence is 15 residues long. Germline-derived CDR1 and CDR2 are SGHTA and FQGNSA. This CDR3 is CASSPSTGLAYEQYF. CDR3 nucleotide sequence: TGTGCCAGCAGCCCTTCGACAGGTCTGGCCTACGAGCAGTACTTC.

The V call is TRBV7-9, the J call TRBJ2-3, with TRBD1 matching over 9 bases. J gave up 4 bases and V 8 bases, and 4 bases lay outside the gene matches. The CDR3 has 13 residues. Per germline, CDR1 SEHNR and CDR2 FQNEAQ (reference sequence). In DNA form, the CDR3 reads TGTGCCAGCCTACAGGGGGCATCAGATACGCAGTATTTT. Translation gives CASLQGASDTQYF.

The J gene is TRBJ2-5, the V gene TRBV15, with TRBD2 identical over 7 bases. J gave up 2 bases and V 5 bases, and 5 bases lay outside the gene matches. This CDR3 contains 14 residues. The germline CDR1 and CDR2 sequences are LNHNV and YYDKDF (reference sequence). CDR3 coding DNA: TGTGCCACCAGCGCGGGGGTGGGGCAAGAGACCCAGTACTTC. Its translation: CATSAGVGQETQYF.

The rearrangement joins TRBV5-1 to TRBJ2-7; possible D gene TRBD1, 6 bases. The germline CDR1 and CDR2 sequences are SGHRS and YFSETQ. V lost 6 bases and J lost 3, with 19 bases in between. This CDR3 spans 15 amino acids. CDR3: CASTVLGTPGYEQYF. CDR3 in DNA: TGCGCCAGCACCGTACTCGGGACACCAGGCTACGAGCAGTACTTC.

This clone has a single count. The chain is built from TRBV2 and TRBJ1-6, with 7 bases aligning to TRBD1. Trimming took 3 bases from V and 9 from J; bases not matched to a gene: 5. Germline CDR1 SNHLY, CDR2 FYNNEI. The CDR3 covers 14 residues. The CDR3 loop is CASSDRGSGSPLHF. CDR3 nucleotides: TGTGCCAGCAGTGACAGGGGGTCAGGTTCACCCCTCCACTTT.

The chain joins TRBV30 to TRBJ2-1; 8 nucleotides line up with TRBD2. CDR1 is GTSNPN and CDR2 is SVGIG in the germline V gene (reference sequence). The CDR3 is 14 residues long. The trim removed 0 bases at V and 7 bases at J, leaving 5 bases unmatched. Here the CDR3 reads CAWSVVAGRNEQFF. CDR3 bases: TGTGCCTGGAGTGTGGTAGCGGGGAGGAATGAGCAGTTCTTC.

The rearrangement joins TRBV19 to TRBJ2-3, with 10 bases matching TRBD1. Germline CDR1 reads LNHDA; CDR2 reads SQIVND (reference sequence). The CDR3 consists of 16 residues. The V segment lost 4 bases and the J segment 3 bases; nucleotides outside the gene matches: 7. The CDR3 spells CASSNRQGAWTDTQYF. Here the CDR3 DNA reads TGTGCCAGTAGTAACCGACAGGGGGCCTGGACAGATACGCAGTATTTT.

This chain joins TRBV11-2 and TRBJ2-1; the D gene is possibly TRBD2 (5 bases). The CDR3 sequence is 15 residues long. Trimming removed 4 bases from V and 10 bases from J, with 20 bases in between. CDR1 SGHAT and CDR2 FQNNGV come from the germline V gene. The DNA of the CDR3 is TGTGCCAGCAGCTCTTCCCCTAGCTCCGACGGGGAGCAGTTCTTC. Translating it yields CASSSSPSSDGEQFF.

The V call is TRBV6-1, the J call TRBJ2-7; D ambiguous. Germline CDR1 and CDR2: MNHNS and SASEGT. CDR3 length: 14 residues. V lost 1 base and J lost 3, with 10 bases in between. For the CDR3, the DNA is TGTGCCAGCAGTGAAGGTCAGATTATCTACGAGCAGTACTTC. Translating gives CASSEGQIIYEQYF.

The V gene is TRBV29-1, the J gene TRBJ2-1; 10 nucleotides agree with TRBD2. In germline, CDR1 is SQVTM, CDR2 ANQGSEA. V shed 6 bases, J shed 8 bases, and the junction held 7 bases outside the gene matches. The CDR3 runs 13 residues. The CDR3, as DNA: TGCAGCGTGCCCCAGCTAGCGGGAGATGAGCAGTTCTTC. Translation: CSVPQLAGDEQFF.

The V gene is TRBV28, the J gene TRBJ1-1, with D perhaps TRBD1 (6 bases). The V gene lost 6 bases and the J gene lost 1 base, with 9 bases spanning the gap. CDR1 is MDHEN, CDR2 SYDVKM, per germline. The CDR3 loop spans 13 amino acids. DNA for the CDR3: TGTGCCAGCAGAGGGGGTTGGAACACTGAAGCTTTCTTT. This encodes CASRGGWNTEAFF.

The genes are TRBV18 and TRBJ1-3; D might be TRBD1 (6 bases). Looked up from germline, CDR1 is KGHSH and CDR2 is LQKENI. V was trimmed by 0 bases and J by 0 bases, leaving 15 bases between them. The CDR3 runs to 18 residues. This CDR3 is CASSPPGAASSSGNTIYF. The DNA for the CDR3 is TGTGCCAGCTCACCACCGGGGGCGGCGTCGAGCTCTGGAAACACCATATATTTT.

This chain connects TRBV28 to TRBJ1-2; weak D call: TRBD1 (5 bases). V dropped 6 bases and J dropped 8 bases, with 16 bases sitting between them. Germline CDR1 and CDR2: MDHEN and SYDVKM. The CDR3 loop spans 13 amino acids. The chain's CDR3 is CASRSSRAWGYTF. The CDR3 DNA follows: TGTGCCAGCAGAAGTAGCAGGGCATGGGGCTACACCTTC.

V usage is TRBV7-8 and J usage is TRBJ2-2; 7 positions match TRBD1. CDR3 size: 13 residues. Trimming removed 6 bases from V and 4 bases from J; junction bases left unmatched: 2. Per germline, CDR1 SGHVS and CDR2 FQNEAQ. The CDR3 protein is CASSRQGTGELFF. The CDR3 nucleotides read TGTGCCAGCAGTAGACAGGGCACCGGGGAGCTGTTTTTT.

In its sample, this clone was seen once. The gene calls are TRBV5-1 and TRBJ2-3; 8 bases match TRBD1. Looked up from germline, CDR1 is SGHRS and CDR2 is YFSETQ. The CDR3 runs to 18 residues. The V gene end was trimmed by 0 bases and the J gene end by 5 bases; junction bases not matched to a gene: 14. As DNA, the CDR3 is TGCGCCAGCAGCTTGGCCAGGGGGCGAGGGTTGGTGAAAGATACGCAGTATTTT. This sequence encodes CASSLARGRGLVKDTQYF.

The J gene is TRBJ1-1, the V gene TRBV15; D call uncertain. The CDR3 is 14 residues long. Germline V lookup: CDR1 LNHNV, CDR2 YYDKDF (reference sequence). V lost 1 base and J lost 1, with 7 bases in between. This CDR3 is CATSRVTKNTEAFF. The CDR3 DNA sequence: TGTGCCACCAGCAGAGTAACAAAGAACACTGAAGCTTTCTTT.

The rearrangement uses TRBV2 and TRBJ2-5; TRBD2 matches 10 bases. The J call is uncertain, as TRBJ2-7 better fits the DNA end. Germline CDR1 and CDR2: SNHLY and FYNNEI. This CDR3 is 15 amino acids long. This chain's CDR3 is CASKEREGGAYEQYF. The CDR3 DNA reads as TGTGCCAGCAAAGAGCGGGAGGGAGGCGCCTACGAGCAGTACTTC.